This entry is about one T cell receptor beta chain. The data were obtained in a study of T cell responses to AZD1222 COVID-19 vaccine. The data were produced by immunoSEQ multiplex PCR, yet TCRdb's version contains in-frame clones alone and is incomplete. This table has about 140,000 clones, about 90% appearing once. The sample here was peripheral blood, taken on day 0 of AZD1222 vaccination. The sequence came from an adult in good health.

CDR3 bases: TGTGCCAGCAGGGGCAGAACCTACAATGAGCAGTTCTTC. Protein sequence: CASRGRTYNEQFF. The V and J genes are TRBV6-5 and TRBJ2-1; D call uncertain. Per the germline V gene, CDR1 is MNHEY and CDR2 is SVGAGI. Trimming shortened V by 6 bases and J by 2 bases, and 8 bases separated the two germline ends. The CDR3 loop spans 13 amino acids.